The 31 T cell receptor beta chains below come from one sample, sequenced in a study of T cells in Graves' hyperthyroidism and ophthalmopathy. Researchers amplified the TCR beta CDR3 regions from RNA transcripts. HTBI primers were employed in a first-round RT-PCR of the TCR CDR3. A single record per CDR3 protein comes from TCRdb applying MiXCR to the multiplex PCR reads. The data hold approximately 600,000 distinct CDR3 sequences, with around 20% observed a single time. The sequencing input was blood. The origin of the receptors is a man in his thirties or forties with Graves' ophthalmopathy.

The chain links TRBV6-1 to TRBJ1-2, with D perhaps matching TRBD1 (5 bases). V was cut by 4 bases and J by 2 bases, with 14 bases left in between. Germline-derived CDR1 and CDR2 are MNHNS and SASEGT. The CDR3 is 15 residues long. CDR3 nucleotides: TGTGCCAGCAGTGGGTACAGGTCAAGGAACTATGGCTACACCTTC. Protein: CASSGYRSRNYGYTF.

The chain links TRBV11-1 to TRBJ2-7; 9 bases map to TRBD1. CDR3 length: 14 residues. V dropped 4 bases and J dropped 4; count of bases not matched to a gene: 5. Germline lookup yields CDR1 SGHAT and CDR2 FQDESV (reference sequence). CDR3 DNA: TGTGCCAGCAGCTACGAGACAGGGGGGTACGAGCAGTACTTC. Translation gives CASSYETGGYEQYF.

This clonotype was counted many times. The chain recombines TRBV7-2 with TRBJ2-5; TRBD2 might be the D (5 bases). The CDR3 is 13 residues long. Looked up from germline, CDR1 is SGHTA and CDR2 is FQGNSA. V lost 4 bases and J 4 bases, leaving 10 bases between the germline ends. In DNA form, the CDR3 reads TGTGCCAGCAGCTCGAGACGGGGAGAGACCCAGTACTTC. Encoded protein: CASSSRRGETQYF. Full variable domain (missing parts from reference TRBV7-2 and TRBJ2-5): GAGVSQSPSNKVTEKGKDVELRCDPISGHTALYWYRQSLGQGLEFLIYFQGNSAPDKSGLPSDRFSAERTGGSVSTLTIQRTQQEDSAVYLCASSSRRGETQYFGPGTRLLVL.

The table lists this clonotype with a few counts. This rearrangement joins TRBV18 to TRBJ2-5, with D unresolved. Looked up from germline, CDR1 is KGHSH and CDR2 is LQKENI. V was shortened by 6 bases and J by 5 bases, with 10 bases between the two germline ends. The CDR3 consists of 12 residues. Here the CDR3 DNA reads TGTGCCAGCTCCGATTCCAGGGAGACCCAGTACTTC. Translated, it gives CASSDSRETQYF. The full variable domain, in which reference TRBV18 and TRBJ2-5 provide the parts outside the CDR3, is NAGVMQNPRHLVRRRGQEARLRCSPMKGHSHVYWYRQLPEEGLKFMVYLQKENIIDESGMPKERFSAEFPKEGPSILRIQQVVRGDSAAYFCASSDSRETQYFGPGTRLLVL.

This clonotype appeared many times. This chain joins TRBV3-1 and TRBJ1-1; 9 bases fit TRBD1. Germline V gene data show CDR1 as LGHDT and CDR2 as YNNKEL (reference sequence). The CDR3 totals 14 residues. V shed 1 base and J 6 bases; nucleotides not matched to a gene: 3. Written as DNA, the CDR3 is TGTGCCAGCAGCCAAGGACAGGGGGGGTCTGAAGCTTTCTTT. This translates into CASSQGQGGSEAFF.

This clonotype was counted many times. J is TRBJ2-5 and V is TRBV7-8; D unclear. The germline CDR1 and CDR2 sequences are SGHVS and FQNEAQ. Trimming cost V 0 bases and J 5 bases, with 10 bases left between them. This CDR3 is 14 amino acids long. The CDR3 sequence is CASSLAELMETQYF. CDR3 bases: TGTGCCAGCAGCTTAGCGGAGTTGATGGAGACCCAGTACTTC.

The sample holds a few counts of this clonotype. The chain links TRBV4-1 to TRBJ2-5, with D perhaps TRBD2 (6 bases). The V gene lost 1 base and the J gene lost 3 bases, with 9 bases spanning the gap. The CDR3 spans 14 residues. The V gene's germline CDR1 is MGHRA and CDR2 YSYEKL. This chain's CDR3 is CASSQVGTEETQYF. In DNA, the CDR3 is TGCGCCAGCAGCCAAGTTGGGACTGAAGAGACCCAGTACTTC.

This clonotype showed up many times. The genes are TRBV18 and TRBJ1-1; tentative D call: TRBD1 (6 bases). In germline, CDR1 is KGHSH, CDR2 LQKENI. The CDR3 runs to 14 residues. The germline V and J ends were trimmed by 3 bases and 10 bases, with 18 bases remaining between them. CDR3 sequence reads: CASSPPGTPRGAFF. Here the CDR3 DNA reads TGTGCCAGCTCACCGCCCGGGACACCCAGGGGAGCTTTCTTT. Together with reference TRBV18 and TRBJ1-1, the CDR3 gives the full variable domain: NAGVMQNPRHLVRRRGQEARLRCSPMKGHSHVYWYRQLPEEGLKFMVYLQKENIIDESGMPKERFSAEFPKEGPSILRIQQVVRGDSAAYFCASSPPGTPRGAFFGQGTRLTVV.

The rearrangement joins TRBV14 to TRBJ2-2; TRBD1 might be the D (6 bases). Germline V gene sequence: CDR1 SGHDN, CDR2 FVKESK. The CDR3 covers 16 residues. V shed 4 bases and J shed 1 base, with 13 bases lying between them. The CDR3 coding sequence is TGTGCCAGCAGCCTCTCCGGGACACAGAACACCGGGGAGCTGTTTTTT. Translating it yields CASSLSGTQNTGELFF.

This clonotype was seen only a few times. The V call is TRBV28, the J call TRBJ2-2; unclear D gene. This CDR3 spans 14 amino acids. Germline values: CDR1 MDHEN, CDR2 SYDVKM. V dropped 6 bases and J dropped 1 base, with 9 bases sitting between them. The CDR3 protein is CASSPNRNTGELFF. The CDR3 DNA is TGTGCCAGCAGCCCGAACAGGAACACCGGGGAGCTGTTTTTT.

The V call is TRBV15, the J call TRBJ2-1; maybe TRBD2 (6 bases). Between the trimmed V and J ends, which lost 8 bases and 0 bases, there was a span of 17 bases. CDR3 size: 16 residues. Looked up from germline, CDR1 is LNHNV and CDR2 is YYDKDF (reference sequence). CDR3 sequence reads: CATPRRGDSSYNEQFF. The CDR3 DNA is TGTGCCACCCCCAGGAGGGGTGATTCCTCCTACAATGAGCAGTTCTTC.

The chain couples TRBV6-1 to TRBJ1-5; 7 bases align to TRBD1. V lost 6 bases to trimming and J lost 5 bases; unmatched junction nucleotides: 10. CDR1 is MNHNS, CDR2 SASEGT, per germline. The length of the CDR3 is 15 residues. CDR3 sequence (DNA): TGTGCCAGCAGGGTCGACAGGGCCCCCCATCAGCCCCAGCATTTT. This gives the protein CASRVDRAPHQPQHF.

The chain carries TRBV20-1 and TRBJ1-1; the D gene is possibly TRBD1 (6 bases). The CDR3 runs to 14 residues. Per germline, CDR1 DFQATT and CDR2 SNEGSKA (reference sequence). CDR3 residues: CSVDVQGQNTEAFF. The CDR3 nucleotides are TGCAGCGTTGATGTCCAGGGACAGAACACTGAAGCTTTCTTT.

The J gene is TRBJ2-7, the V gene TRBV10-1; 9 nucleotides align to TRBD1. V shed 8 bases and J 3 bases; nucleotides not matched to a gene: 5. The CDR3 spans 13 residues. CDR1 is WNHNN and CDR2 is SYGVQD in the germline V gene (reference sequence). CDR3 region: CASASGQGYEQYF. In DNA form, the CDR3 reads TGCGCCAGCGCCTCGGGACAGGGCTACGAGCAGTACTTC.

This chain links TRBV25-1 with TRBJ2-5; 13 bases fit TRBD2. In germline, CDR1 is MGHDK, CDR2 SYGVNS. The CDR3 runs 17 residues. Trimming removed 3 bases from V and 2 bases from J; junction bases left unmatched: 6. CDR3 sequence reads: CASSDSGLAGVQETQYF. The CDR3 DNA sequence: TGTGCCAGCAGTGACTCCGGACTAGCGGGAGTTCAAGAGACCCAGTACTTC.

This clonotype turned up a few times. The genes are TRBV5-6 and TRBJ2-1; D perhaps matches TRBD1 (7 bases). Germline loops: CDR1 SGHDT, CDR2 YYEEEE. This CDR3 has 14 residues. Trimming left V 6 bases short and J 6 bases short, with 16 bases between. The CDR3 protein is CASTPRDSFNEQFF. The CDR3 nucleotides are TGTGCCAGCACCCCGCGGGACAGCTTCAATGAGCAGTTCTTC.

The table lists this clonotype with a few counts. The J gene is TRBJ2-7, the V gene TRBV7-2, with TRBD1 matching over 9 bases. This CDR3 is 14 amino acids long. CDR1 is SGHTA, CDR2 FQGNSA, per germline. The V segment lost 6 bases and the J segment 2 bases; nucleotides outside the gene matches: 5. In DNA form, the CDR3 reads TGTGCCAGCAGGGTGGACAGGGGCCCCTACGAGCAGTACTTC. The encoded protein is CASRVDRGPYEQYF.

This chain links TRBV27 with TRBJ2-3; D gene ambiguous. V was pared by 5 bases and J by 5 bases, with 17 bases between. CDR3 length: 15 amino acids. Germline V gives CDR1 MNHEY, CDR2 SMNVEV (reference sequence). In DNA, the CDR3 is TGTGCCAGCAGTCCCCTCGACGCGTTCTTAGATACGCAGTATTTT. Translation gives CASSPLDAFLDTQYF.

This clonotype has more than one count but fewer than ten. The chain links TRBV24-1 to TRBJ2-1, with 10 bases identical to TRBD2. Trimming at V came to 2 bases and at J to 4 bases, leaving 7 bases not matched to a gene. CDR1 is KGHDR, CDR2 SFDVKD, per germline. The CDR3 sequence is 17 residues long. The chain's CDR3 is CATSDYKQGLAYNEQFF. The CDR3 coding sequence is TGTGCCACCAGTGATTACAAGCAGGGACTAGCGTACAATGAGCAGTTCTTC.

The chain combines TRBV9 with TRBJ2-6; no clear D gene. Germline values: CDR1 SGDLS, CDR2 YYNGEE. The germline V and J ends were trimmed by 0 bases and 4 bases, with 11 bases remaining between them. The CDR3 totals 16 residues. This chain's CDR3 is CASSVEGTAGANVLTF. The CDR3 DNA sequence: TGTGCCAGCAGCGTAGAGGGTACCGCCGGGGCCAACGTCCTGACTTTC.

V and J are TRBV9 and TRBJ2-1; maybe TRBD2 (5 bases). V lost 0 bases and J lost 7, with 8 bases in between. This CDR3 comprises 13 residues. CDR1 SGDLS and CDR2 YYNGEE come from the germline V gene. The CDR3 DNA sequence: TGTGCCAGCAGCGTAGTGGAGGAGAATGAGCAGTTCTTC. It yields the protein CASSVVEENEQFF.

This clonotype was found a few times. This chain links TRBV28 with TRBJ1-3, with TRBD1 as a possible D gene (5 bases). This CDR3 is built from 14 residues. The germline V gene has CDR1 MDHEN and CDR2 SYDVKM. The DNA for the CDR3 is TGTGCTATATCCGCTGGGGGTATTACAAACACCATATATTTT. Its translation: CAISAGGITNTIYF.

This clonotype was found a few times. This chain connects TRBV6-5 to TRBJ2-7; 8 bases line up with TRBD2. V trimming: 2 bases; J trimming: 0 bases; junction bases outside the gene matches: 12. The germline V gene has CDR1 MNHEY and CDR2 SVGAGI. CDR3 length: 18 residues. The CDR3 region is CASSYIPILAAGSYEQYF. For the CDR3, the DNA is TGTGCCAGCAGTTACATTCCGATACTAGCGGCCGGCTCCTACGAGCAGTACTTC.

This clonotype has at least ten counts. The chain couples TRBV28 to TRBJ2-7, with D hard to call. Germline loops: CDR1 MDHEN, CDR2 SYDVKM. V lost 5 bases to trimming and J lost 2 bases, with 4 bases between them. This CDR3 is built from 11 residues. This CDR3 reads CASSHPYEQYF. The CDR3 DNA follows: TGTGCCAGCAGTCACCCCTACGAGCAGTACTTC.

The CDR3 DNA sequence: TGTGCCATCAGTGGGAGGACAGGGGGAAATGAGCAGTTCTTC. Amino acid sequence: CAISGRTGGNEQFF. This chain joins TRBV10-3 and TRBJ2-1; 10 nucleotides match TRBD1. Trimming took 4 bases from V and 7 from J; bases not matched to a gene: 4. This CDR3 region has 14 residues. The germline gives CDR1 ENHRY, CDR2 SYGVKD.

Only a few counts were recorded for this clonotype. The chain is built from TRBV12-3 or TRBV12-4 and TRBJ2-5, with 11 bases aligning to TRBD2. CDR3 size: 15 residues. V trimming: 4 bases; J trimming: 3 bases; junction bases outside the gene matches: 4. CDR3 region: CASSSGTSGEETQYF. The CDR3 nucleotides read TGTGCCAGCAGTTCGGGGACTAGCGGAGAAGAGACCCAGTACTTC.

The V gene is TRBV6-1, the J gene TRBJ2-5; D may correspond to TRBD1 or TRBD2 (6 bases each). CDR3 length: 16 residues. The V and J ends lost 7 bases and 1 base respectively, with 19 bases between them. Germline V gene sequence: CDR1 MNHNS, CDR2 SASEGT. In DNA form, the CDR3 reads TGTGCCAGCATCCCCCGAGGGGGAGGCCTCCAAGAGACCCAGTACTTC. Translating it yields CASIPRGGGLQETQYF.

This clonotype appeared a few times. The V and J genes are TRBV7-3 and TRBJ2-3; possibly TRBD2 for D (5 bases). Trimming cost V 4 bases and J 1 base, with 15 bases left between them. CDR1 is SGHTA and CDR2 is FQGTGA in the germline V gene. CDR3 length equals 16 residues. DNA of the CDR3: TGTGCCAGCAGCTCAGGCGACCGGGGAGGCACAGATACGCAGTATTTT. This encodes CASSSGDRGGTDTQYF.

In its sample, this clonotype was seen a few times. The chain joins TRBV28 to TRBJ1-1, with unresolved D. The CDR3 is made up of 13 amino acids. V lost 5 bases, J lost 5 bases, and 12 bases lay in between. The V gene's germline CDR1 is MDHEN and CDR2 SYDVKM. The CDR3: CASSTVGGTEAFF. The CDR3 DNA reads TGTGCCAGCAGTACGGTGGGTGGGACTGAAGCTTTCTTT.

This sequence joins TRBV10-3 and TRBJ2-4, with 9 bases fitting TRBD2. The CDR3 is 13 residues long. In germline, CDR1 is ENHRY, CDR2 SYGVKD. The V and J ends lost 11 bases and 7 bases, in that order; junction bases with no gene match: 9. CDR3 protein: CASNPSGGNIQYF. The CDR3 coding sequence is TGTGCCTCCAACCCGAGCGGGGGGAACATTCAGTACTTC.

The chain's CDR3 is CASRSGLAVQETQYF. CDR3 in DNA: TGTGCCAGCAGGTCCGGACTAGCGGTACAAGAGACCCAGTACTTC. The chain links TRBV2 to TRBJ2-5; the match to TRBD2 covers 10 bases. CDR1 and CDR2 from the germline V gene are SNHLY and FYNNEI. The length of the CDR3 is 15 residues. V trimming: 6 bases; J trimming: 2 bases; junction bases outside the gene matches: 6.